This T cell receptor beta chain was recorded in a study of T-cell memory formation after mild COVID-19. Whole-study context: Among the donors, TCR clusters were largely specific to each donor.

V lost 2 bases and J lost 9, with 14 bases in between. Germline CDR1 MNHNS, CDR2 SASEGT. CDR3 length: 14 residues. Researchers used 5'RACE with constant-segment primers to make TCR alpha and TCR beta cDNA libraries that carry sample barcodes and UMIs. TCRdb re-called the 5' RACE reads through MiXCR, storing one row per CDR3 protein. The table shows around 300,000 distinct CDR3 sequences, with less than 9.5% occurring only once. This clonotype originated in a man aged 18 to 35 who had mild COVID-19 (a few samples of this study predate the infection). Cell type and time point are not known. The chain has TRBV6-1 and TRBJ1-5; TRBD1 might be the D (5 bases). The sample taken for sequencing was PBMCs or a T cell subset sorted from them (not recorded which). CDR3 loop: CASSELKGPRPQHF. In DNA form, the CDR3 reads TGTGCCAGCAGTGAATTGAAGGGACCACGGCCCCAGCATTTT.